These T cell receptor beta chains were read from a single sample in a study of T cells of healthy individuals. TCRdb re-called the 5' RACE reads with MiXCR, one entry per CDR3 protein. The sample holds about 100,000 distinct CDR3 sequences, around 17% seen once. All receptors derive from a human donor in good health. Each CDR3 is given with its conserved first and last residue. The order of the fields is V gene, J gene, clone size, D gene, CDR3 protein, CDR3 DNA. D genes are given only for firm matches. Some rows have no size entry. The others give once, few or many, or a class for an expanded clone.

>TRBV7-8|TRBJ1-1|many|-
CASSYFGNTEAFF
TGTGCCAGCAGCTACTTTGGGAACACTGAAGCTTTCTTT
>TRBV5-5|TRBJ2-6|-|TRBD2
CASSRHGRGFSGANVLTF
TGTGCCAGCAGCCGTCACGGGCGGGGGTTTTCTGGGGCCAACGTCCTGACTTTC
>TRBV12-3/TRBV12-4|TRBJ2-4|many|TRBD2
CASSIAGGPPFRIQYF
TGTGCCAGCAGTATTGCGGGGGGGCCCCCCTTCCGCATTCAGTACTTC
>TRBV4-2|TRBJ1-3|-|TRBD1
CASSQEDRQSYTIYF
TGTGCCAGCAGCCAGGAGGACAGGCAATCCTACACCATATATTTT
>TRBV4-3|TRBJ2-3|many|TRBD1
CASSQGTGSMDTQYF
TGCGCCAGCAGCCAAGGGACAGGGTCTATGGATACGCAGTATTTT
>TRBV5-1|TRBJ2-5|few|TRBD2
CASSQGTSGEETQYF
TGCGCCAGCAGCCAGGGGACTAGCGGTGAAGAGACCCAGTACTTC
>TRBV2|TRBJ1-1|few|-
CASSGRADTEAFF
TGTGCCAGCAGTGGCAGGGCGGACACTGAAGCTTTCTTT
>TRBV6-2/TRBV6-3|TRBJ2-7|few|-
CASSYSIVEGEFEQYF
TGTGCCAGCAGTTACTCGATTGTAGAGGGAGAATTCGAGCAGTACTTC
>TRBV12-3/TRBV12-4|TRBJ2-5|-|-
CASSSNGGRVTQYF
TGTGCCAGCAGTTCTAACGGGGGACGTGTGACCCAGTACTTC
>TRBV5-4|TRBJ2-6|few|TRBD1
CASSFPGTGLPGANVLTF
TGTGCCAGCAGCTTTCCCGGGACAGGGCTCCCTGGGGCCAACGTCCTGACTTTC
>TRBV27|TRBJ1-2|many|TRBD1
CASSYSTGNSDGYTF
TGTGCCAGCAGTTATTCGACAGGGAATAGCGATGGCTACACCTTC
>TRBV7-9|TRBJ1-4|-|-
CASSFPATTNEKLFF
TGTGCCAGCAGCTTCCCAGCGACAACTAATGAAAAACTGTTTTTT
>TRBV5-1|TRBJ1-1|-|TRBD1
CASSLGDRFYTEAFF
TGCGCCAGCAGCTTGGGGGACAGGTTCTACACTGAAGCTTTCTTT
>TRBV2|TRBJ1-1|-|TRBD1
CASSASVDRARDTEAFF
TGTGCCAGCAGTGCCTCCGTGGACAGGGCAAGGGACACTGAAGCTTTCTTT
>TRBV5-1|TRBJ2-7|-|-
CASSLGGPDEQYF
TGCGCCAGCAGCTTGGGGGGCCCAGACGAGCAGTACTTC
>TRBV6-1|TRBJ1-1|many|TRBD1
CASSLRDRPNTEAFF
TGTGCCAGCAGCCTTCGGGACAGACCCAACACTGAAGCTTTCTTT
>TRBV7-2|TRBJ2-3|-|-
CVSSPRVADTQYF
TGTGTCAGCAGCCCTAGGGTTGCAGATACGCAGTATTTT
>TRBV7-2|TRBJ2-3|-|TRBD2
CASSPMGRAGSTDTQYF
TGTGCCAGCAGCCCGATGGGTCGAGCGGGGAGCACAGATACGCAGTATTTT
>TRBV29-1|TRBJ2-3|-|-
CSVAAVFTDTQYF
TGCAGCGTCGCCGCGGTGTTCACAGATACGCAGTATTTT
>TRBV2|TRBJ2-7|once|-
CASKGETGPSYEQYF
TGTGCCAGCAAGGGCGAAACCGGCCCCTCCTACGAGCAGTACTTC
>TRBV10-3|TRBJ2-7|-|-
CAISEPDLSEQYF
TGTGCCATCAGTGAACCAGACCTCAGTGAGCAGTACTTC
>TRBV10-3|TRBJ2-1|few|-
CAISESMGGSYNEQFF
TGTGCCATCAGTGAGTCGATGGGCGGCTCCTACAATGAGCAGTTCTTC
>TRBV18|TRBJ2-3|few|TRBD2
CASSRPRREGTDTQYF
TGTGCCAGCTCACGGCCCCGGCGGGAGGGCACAGATACGCAGTATTTT
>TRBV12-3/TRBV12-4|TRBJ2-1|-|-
CASILERGPLNEQFF
-
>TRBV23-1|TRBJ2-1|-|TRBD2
CAGGTSGRAFGPPTAWNEQFF
TGCGCCGGTGGGACTAGCGGGAGGGCCTTTGGGCCTCCGACCGCCTGGAATGAGCAGTTCTTC
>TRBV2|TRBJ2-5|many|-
CASSPTGPTQYF
TGTGCCAGCAGTCCGACAGGTCCGACCCAGTACTTC
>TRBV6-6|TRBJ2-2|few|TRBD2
CASSSQAGGYTGELFF
TGTGCCAGCAGTTCCCAAGCGGGGGGGTACACCGGGGAGCTGTTTTTT
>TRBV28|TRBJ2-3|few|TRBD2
CASRGLAGKSTDTQYF
TGTGCCAGCAGGGGACTAGCGGGGAAGAGCACAGATACGCAGTATTTT
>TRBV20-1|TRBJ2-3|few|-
CSASLRNTDTQYF
TGCAGTGCTAGTTTGCGGAACACAGATACGCAGTATTTT
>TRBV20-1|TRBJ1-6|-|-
CSARVLAGPNSPLHF
TGCAGTGCTAGAGTTCTCGCAGGGCCTAATTCACCCCTCCACTTT
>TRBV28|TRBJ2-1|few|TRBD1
CASSSPSGGNEQFF
TGTGCCAGCAGTTCACCGTCAGGGGGCAATGAGCAGTTCTTC
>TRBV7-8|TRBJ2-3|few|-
CASSLGGDTDTQYF
TGTGCCAGCAGCTTAGGGGGCGACACAGATACGCAGTATTTT
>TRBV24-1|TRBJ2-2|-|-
CATSDYREATGELFF
TGTGCCACCAGTGATTACAGGGAGGCCACCGGGGAGCTGTTTTTT
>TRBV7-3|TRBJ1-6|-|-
CASSFDFASPLHF
TGTGCCAGCAGCTTTGATTTTGCCTCACCCCTCCACTTT
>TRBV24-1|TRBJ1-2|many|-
CATPTRLNYGYTF
TGTGCCACCCCCACTAGACTCAACTATGGCTACACCTTC
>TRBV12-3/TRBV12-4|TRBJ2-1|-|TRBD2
CASSFLAGGPMSSYNEQFF
TGTGCCAGCAGTTTTCTAGCGGGGGGCCCTATGAGCTCCTACAATGAGCAGTTCTTC
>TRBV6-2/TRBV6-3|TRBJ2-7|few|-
CASSSVSREGGQYF
TGTGCCAGCAGTTCGGTCTCCAGGGAAGGGGGGCAGTACTTC
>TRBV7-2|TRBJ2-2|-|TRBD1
CASSQQGVTTGELFF
TGTGCCAGCAGCCAACAGGGGGTTACTACCGGGGAGCTGTTTTTT
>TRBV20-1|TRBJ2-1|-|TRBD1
CSARDWGQGVDEQFF
TGCAGTGCTAGAGATTGGGGACAGGGGGTGGATGAGCAGTTCTTC
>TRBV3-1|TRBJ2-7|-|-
CASSRGAGEQYF
TGTGCCAGCAGCCGGGGAGCGGGTGAGCAGTACTTC
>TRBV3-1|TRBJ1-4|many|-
CASSQGAGNEKLFF
TGTGCCAGCAGCCAAGGGGCCGGAAATGAAAAACTGTTTTTT
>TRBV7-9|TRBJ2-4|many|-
CASSLEGIAKNIQYF
TGTGCCAGCAGCTTAGAGGGAATAGCCAAAAACATTCAGTACTTC